These T cell receptor beta chains were read from a single sample in a study of T cell changes during pregnancy in multiple sclerosis. Assay: immunoSEQ multiplex PCR; the TCRdb copy retains only in-frame clones and omits some. The sample includes some 60,000 clones, about nine tenths of them seen just once. Source: peripheral blood, taken in the first trimester of pregnancy. The receptors were sampled from a female donor in good health, enrolled as a control in a pregnancy study. The CDR3 runs from the conserved cysteine through the conserved F or W. The order of the fields is J gene, V gene, clone size, D gene, CDR3 protein, CDR3 DNA. D genes are given only for firm matches. Clone size is given for some rows only: seen once, a few or many times, or a class if the clone is expanded.

J gene: TRBJ1-2
V gene: TRBV28
clone size: .
D gene: .
CDR3 protein: CASSWEGDGYTF
CDR3 DNA: TGTGCCAGCAGTTGGGAGGGTGACGGCTACACCTTC

J gene: TRBJ2-1
V gene: TRBV7-9
clone size: .
D gene: .
CDR3 protein: CASSLDFSWRATSYNEQFF
CDR3 DNA: TGTGCCAGCAGCTTAGATTTTTCGTGGAGGGCAACCTCCTACAATGAGCAGTTCTTC

J gene: TRBJ2-2
V gene: TRBV19
clone size: .
D gene: TRBD2
CDR3 protein: CASSIVGRAGGELFF
CDR3 DNA: TGTGCCAGTAGTATAGTCGGGAGGGCCGGCGGGGAGCTGTTTTTT

J gene: TRBJ2-3
V gene: TRBV9
clone size: .
D gene: .
CDR3 protein: CASSVASSSLGTQYF
CDR3 DNA: TGTGCCAGCAGCGTAGCTTCTTCAAGTCTAGGTACGCAGTATTTT

J gene: TRBJ2-1
V gene: TRBV27
clone size: .
D gene: TRBD2
CDR3 protein: CASSRTSGAYNEQFF
CDR3 DNA: TGTGCCAGCAGCCGGACTAGCGGGGCCTACAATGAGCAGTTCTTC

J gene: TRBJ1-5
V gene: TRBV5-1
clone size: .
D gene: .
CDR3 protein: CASSLAGDGREYSNQPQHF
CDR3 DNA: TGCGCCAGCAGCTTGGCAGGGGATGGTCGCGAATATAGCAATCAGCCCCAGCATTTT

J gene: TRBJ2-1
V gene: TRBV11-2
clone size: once
D gene: .
CDR3 protein: CASSPASGFYNEQFF
CDR3 DNA: TGTGCCAGCAGCCCGGCGAGCGGGTTCTACAATGAGCAGTTCTTC

J gene: TRBJ2-1
V gene: TRBV7-2
clone size: few
D gene: .
CDR3 protein: CASSLGGNYNEQFF
CDR3 DNA: TGTGCCAGCAGCTTAGGCGGGAACTACAATGAGCAGTTCTTC

J gene: TRBJ2-1
V gene: TRBV14
clone size: .
D gene: TRBD2
CDR3 protein: CASSQSRLAGYNEQFF
CDR3 DNA: TGTGCCAGCAGCCAATCCCGGCTAGCGGGCTACAATGAGCAGTTCTTC

J gene: TRBJ2-1
V gene: TRBV7-6
clone size: .
D gene: TRBD2
CDR3 protein: CASSLRWTSGGHSSYNEQFF
CDR3 DNA: TGTGCCAGCAGCCTCCGATGGACTAGCGGGGGCCACAGCTCCTACAATGAGCAGTTCTTC

J gene: TRBJ2-5
V gene: TRBV7-7
clone size: .
D gene: TRBD1
CDR3 protein: CASSSGTGRLETQYF
CDR3 DNA: TGTGCTAGCAGCTCAGGGACAGGGCGTTTGGAGACCCAGTACTTC

J gene: TRBJ1-1
V gene: TRBV5-1
clone size: few
D gene: .
CDR3 protein: CASSRGGGSRMNTEAFF
CDR3 DNA: TGCGCCAGCAGCCGGGGAGGGGGAAGTAGGATGAACACTGAAGCTTTCTTT

J gene: TRBJ2-3
V gene: TRBV4-1
clone size: .
D gene: .
CDR3 protein: CASSPGWPTQYF
CDR3 DNA: TGCGCCAGCAGCCCCGGGTGGCCGACGCAGTATTTT

J gene: TRBJ1-5
V gene: TRBV6-5
clone size: .
D gene: .
CDR3 protein: CATGGDQVQPQHF
CDR3 DNA: TGTGCCACCGGCGGGGACCAGGTACAGCCCCAGCATTTT

J gene: TRBJ2-7
V gene: TRBV27
clone size: .
D gene: .
CDR3 protein: CASSLGVTYEQYF
CDR3 DNA: TGTGCCAGCAGTTTGGGCGTTACCTACGAGCAGTACTTC

J gene: TRBJ2-3
V gene: TRBV6-6
clone size: .
D gene: .
CDR3 protein: CASSYSGSGDTQYF
CDR3 DNA: TGTGCCAGCAGTTACTCGGGGAGTGGCGATACGCAGTATTTT

J gene: TRBJ2-1
V gene: TRBV19
clone size: once
D gene: .
CDR3 protein: CASSIPLGWGAYNEQFF
CDR3 DNA: TGTGCCAGTAGTATCCCCCTGGGATGGGGGGCCTACAATGAGCAGTTCTTC

J gene: TRBJ1-5
V gene: TRBV19
clone size: .
D gene: .
CDR3 protein: CASSIEDGAAGNQPQHF
CDR3 DNA: TGTGCCAGTAGTATAGAAGATGGGGCAGCCGGGAATCAGCCCCAGCATTTT

J gene: TRBJ1-4
V gene: TRBV11-3
clone size: .
D gene: .
CDR3 protein: CASSKTRDRLNEKLFF
CDR3 DNA: TGTGCCAGCAGCAAAACACGTGACAGGTTGAATGAAAAACTGTTTTTT

J gene: TRBJ1-2
V gene: TRBV29-1
clone size: once
D gene: .
CDR3 protein: CSGRGQDGYTF
CDR3 DNA: TGCAGCGGTCGTGGGCAGGATGGCTACACCTTC

J gene: TRBJ2-2
V gene: TRBV7-8
clone size: .
D gene: .
CDR3 protein: CASSLLAAPGTGELFF
CDR3 DNA: TGTGCCAGCAGCCTACTAGCAGCCCCGGGCACCGGGGAGCTGTTTTTT

J gene: TRBJ2-7
V gene: TRBV5-6
clone size: .
D gene: TRBD1
CDR3 protein: CASRWTGGEQYF
CDR3 DNA: TGTGCCAGCAGATGGACAGGGGGCGAGCAGTACTTC

J gene: TRBJ2-2
V gene: TRBV19
clone size: once
D gene: .
CDR3 protein: CASSDYREGTGELFF
CDR3 DNA: TGTGCCAGTAGTGACTACAGGGAGGGCACCGGGGAGCTGTTTTTT

J gene: TRBJ2-7
V gene: TRBV4-2
clone size: .
D gene: TRBD2
CDR3 protein: CASSGASGSLDEQYF
CDR3 DNA: TGTGCCAGCAGTGGAGCTAGCGGGAGTCTCGACGAGCAGTACTTC

J gene: TRBJ2-1
V gene: TRBV5-4
clone size: few
D gene: TRBD1
CDR3 protein: CASSFEGARNEQFF
CDR3 DNA: TGTGCCAGCAGCTTTGAGGGGGCCCGGAATGAGCAGTTCTTC

J gene: TRBJ2-3
V gene: TRBV6-1
clone size: .
D gene: .
CDR3 protein: CASSGGPDTQYF
CDR3 DNA: TGTGCCAGCAGTGGCGGCCCCGATACGCAGTATTTT

J gene: TRBJ2-2
V gene: TRBV7-9
clone size: once
D gene: .
CDR3 protein: CASSELGTANTGELFF
CDR3 DNA: TGTGCCAGCAGCGAACTCGGGACTGCGAACACCGGGGAGCTGTTTTTT

J gene: TRBJ2-3
V gene: TRBV15
clone size: .
D gene: TRBD1
CDR3 protein: CATSRDVGGPDTQYF
CDR3 DNA: TGTGCCACCAGCAGAGATGTAGGGGGCCCAGATACGCAGTATTTT

J gene: TRBJ2-1
V gene: TRBV4-1
clone size: .
D gene: .
CDR3 protein: CASSQGEWNEQFF
CDR3 DNA: TGCGCCAGCAGCCAAGGTGAGTGGAATGAGCAGTTCTTC

J gene: TRBJ2-5
V gene: TRBV5-1
clone size: .
D gene: .
CDR3 protein: CASSLYSLSSAQYF
CDR3 DNA: TGCGCCAGCAGCTTATATTCCCTCTCGAGCGCCCAGTACTTC

J gene: TRBJ2-6
V gene: TRBV7-9
clone size: .
D gene: TRBD1
CDR3 protein: CASSPGTGLHGANVLTF
CDR3 DNA: TGTGCCAGCAGCCCCGGGACAGGCCTCCATGGGGCCAACGTCCTGACTTTC

J gene: TRBJ2-1
V gene: TRBV28
clone size: .
D gene: TRBD2
CDR3 protein: CASLGLAAQGEQFF
CDR3 DNA: TGTGCCAGCCTTGGACTAGCGGCCCAAGGTGAGCAGTTCTTC

J gene: TRBJ2-7
V gene: TRBV18
clone size: .
D gene: TRBD2
CDR3 protein: CASSPTSGGFHEQYF
CDR3 DNA: TGTGCCAGCTCCCCCACTAGCGGGGGGTTCCACGAGCAGTACTTC

J gene: TRBJ2-1
V gene: TRBV13
clone size: .
D gene: TRBD1
CDR3 protein: CASSWTGVKNEQFF
CDR3 DNA: TGTGCCAGCAGCTGGACAGGGGTTAAGAATGAGCAGTTCTTC

J gene: TRBJ1-3
V gene: TRBV11-2
clone size: .
D gene: TRBD1
CDR3 protein: CASSTGGGNTIYF
CDR3 DNA: TGTGCCAGCTCGACAGGGGGAGGAAACACCATATATTTT

J gene: TRBJ1-1
V gene: TRBV14
clone size: .
D gene: .
CDR3 protein: CASSQVVRANTEAFF
CDR3 DNA: TGTGCCAGCAGCCAAGTTGTCAGGGCGAACACTGAAGCTTTCTTT

J gene: TRBJ1-1
V gene: TRBV30
clone size: .
D gene: TRBD1
CDR3 protein: CAWSGQGTEAFF
CDR3 DNA: TGTGCCTGGAGCGGACAGGGTACGGAAGCTTTCTTT

J gene: TRBJ1-6
V gene: TRBV19
clone size: once
D gene: .
CDR3 protein: CASSIQGRSSPLHF
CDR3 DNA: TGTGCCAGTAGTATCCAGGGGCGCAGTTCACCCCTCCACTTT

J gene: TRBJ2-3
V gene: TRBV6-4
clone size: .
D gene: .
CDR3 protein: CASSDVNTGGSGADTQYF
CDR3 DNA: TGTGCCAGCAGTGACGTTAATACGGGCGGATCCGGGGCAGATACGCAGTATTTT

J gene: TRBJ1-2
V gene: TRBV5-1
clone size: .
D gene: .
CDR3 protein: CASTEAWEVDDGYTF
CDR3 DNA: TGCGCCAGCACAGAGGCCTGGGAGGTTGACGATGGCTACACCTTC

J gene: TRBJ2-7
V gene: TRBV13
clone size: .
D gene: .
CDR3 protein: CASSPLAGANEQYF
CDR3 DNA: TGTGCCAGCAGCCCGTTAGCAGGGGCGAACGAGCAGTACTTC

J gene: TRBJ2-2
V gene: TRBV19
clone size: .
D gene: .
CDR3 protein: CASVNPGQNTGELFF
CDR3 DNA: TGTGCCAGCGTCAATCCGGGACAGAACACCGGGGAGCTGTTTTTT

J gene: TRBJ1-4
V gene: TRBV5-8
clone size: .
D gene: .
CDR3 protein: CASSLSSRGFGNEKLFF
CDR3 DNA: TGTGCCAGCAGCTTGAGTTCCCGAGGATTCGGAAATGAAAAACTGTTTTTT

J gene: TRBJ1-2
V gene: TRBV27
clone size: .
D gene: TRBD1
CDR3 protein: CASRGQGFYGYTF
CDR3 DNA: TGTGCCAGCAGGGGACAGGGCTTCTATGGCTACACCTTC

J gene: TRBJ1-1
V gene: TRBV5-1
clone size: .
D gene: TRBD1
CDR3 protein: CASSFWTGGNTEAFF
CDR3 DNA: TGCGCCAGCAGCTTCTGGACAGGGGGGAACACTGAAGCTTTCTTT

J gene: TRBJ1-1
V gene: TRBV5-1
clone size: once
D gene: .
CDR3 protein: CASSLDKNTEAFF
CDR3 DNA: TGCGCCAGCAGCTTGGACAAGAACACTGAAGCTTTCTTT

J gene: TRBJ2-7
V gene: TRBV7-8
clone size: .
D gene: TRBD1
CDR3 protein: CASSLDGTGAYEQYF
CDR3 DNA: TGTGCCAGCAGCTTAGATGGGACAGGGGCATACGAGCAGTACTTC

J gene: TRBJ2-2
V gene: TRBV7-3
clone size: .
D gene: .
CDR3 protein: CASSLSGELFF
CDR3 DNA: TGTGCCAGCAGCTTGAGCGGGGAGCTGTTTTTT

J gene: TRBJ2-2
V gene: TRBV6-1
clone size: once
D gene: .
CDR3 protein: CASPWGLTGELFF
CDR3 DNA: TGTGCCAGCCCTTGGGGACTGACCGGGGAGCTGTTTTTT

J gene: TRBJ2-1
V gene: TRBV6-1
clone size: .
D gene: TRBD2
CDR3 protein: CASSEVLAGGWNEQFF
CDR3 DNA: TGTGCCAGCAGTGAAGTACTAGCGGGGGGGTGGAATGAGCAGTTCTTC

J gene: TRBJ2-1
V gene: TRBV28
clone size: .
D gene: TRBD1
CDR3 protein: CASSGTGARDEQFF
CDR3 DNA: TGTGCCAGCAGTGGGACAGGGGCAAGGGATGAGCAGTTCTTC

J gene: TRBJ1-1
V gene: TRBV6-1
clone size: once
D gene: .
CDR3 protein: CASSEVFAQVAEAFF
CDR3 DNA: TGTGCCAGCAGTGAAGTGTTTGCCCAGGTGGCTGAAGCTTTCTTT

J gene: TRBJ2-5
V gene: TRBV7-9
clone size: .
D gene: TRBD1
CDR3 protein: CAIRTGTGGLETQYF
CDR3 DNA: TGTGCCATTCGGACCGGGACAGGGGGCCTGGAGACCCAGTACTTC

J gene: TRBJ2-2
V gene: TRBV5-4
clone size: .
D gene: .
CDR3 protein: CASSSVPRDGELFF
CDR3 DNA: TGTGCCAGCAGCTCGGTTCCCCGGGACGGGGAGCTGTTTTTT

J gene: TRBJ2-5
V gene: TRBV5-4
clone size: once
D gene: TRBD1
CDR3 protein: CASSLQGAQETQYF
CDR3 DNA: TGTGCCAGCAGCTTACAGGGGGCCCAAGAGACCCAGTACTTC